A single sample is the source of the 13 T cell receptor beta chains below, sequenced in a study of cytomegalovirus exposure and HLA in healthy donors. The PCR made use of 60 Vbeta and 13 Jbeta primers. Measured with immunoSEQ multiplex PCR; TCRdb has only the in-frame clones, and not every one. This sample's clone table lists some 200,000 clones. The source material was PBMCs. Every receptor here comes from a boy younger than 18 in good health and CMV-seronegative.

J is TRBJ2-2 and V is TRBV28; D not resolved. CDR1 MDHEN and CDR2 SYDVKM come from the germline V gene. The CDR3 has 12 amino acids. Trimming pared 6 bases from V and 4 bases from J, leaving 6 bases between. The CDR3: CASRKSTGELFF. CDR3 sequence (DNA): TGTGCCAGCAGAAAGAGCACCGGGGAGCTGTTTTTT.

This sequence joins TRBV10-1 and TRBJ2-3; D not resolved. Germline assignment: CDR1 WNHNN and CDR2 SYGVQD (reference sequence). The CDR3 spans 13 residues. V lost 4 bases and J 0 bases, leaving 5 bases between the germline ends. CDR3 nucleotide sequence: TGCGCCAGCAGTGCGGTGAGCACAGATACGCAGTATTTT. Protein: CASSAVSTDTQYF.

The gene calls are TRBV5-1 and TRBJ2-7; a weak D match, TRBD1 (5 bases). V gave up 0 bases and J gave up 2 bases, with 12 bases separating them. CDR3 size: 15 residues. The germline gives CDR1 SGHRS, CDR2 YFSETQ. The CDR3 here is CASSLEDRQTYEQYF. In DNA, the CDR3 is TGCGCCAGCAGCTTGGAGGATCGACAGACCTACGAGCAGTACTTC.

The chain has TRBV21-1 and TRBJ2-5; TRBD2, the table's D call, lacks a check against the DNA. TRBV21-1 is termed a pseudogene. The CDR3 contains 17 residues. CDR3 sequence reads: CASSKRGRSGYQETQYF. In DNA, the CDR3 is TGTGCCAGCAGCAAACGGGGGAGGAGCGGGTACCAAGAGACCCAGTACTTC.

The rearrangement uses TRBV29-1 and TRBJ1-1; D gene unclear. The germline V and J ends were trimmed by 1 base and 11 bases, with 14 bases remaining between them. In germline, CDR1 is SQVTM, CDR2 ANQGSEA. This CDR3 is 12 amino acids long. For the CDR3, the DNA is TGCAGCGTTGAAGGAGTTGATTTAGTCGCTTTCTTT. Its protein is CSVEGVDLVAFF.

This chain connects TRBV4-1 to TRBJ1-1, with TRBD1 as a possible D gene (5 bases). The V gene lost 4 bases and the J gene lost 5 bases, with 14 bases spanning the gap. The CDR3 loop spans 14 amino acids. Germline V gene data show CDR1 as MGHRA and CDR2 as YSYEKL. For the CDR3, the DNA is TGCGCCAGCAGCCTGGGGGGATCAGGAACTGAAGCTTTCTTT. This sequence encodes CASSLGGSGTEAFF.

The rearrangement uses TRBV7-2 and TRBJ1-2; D remains unclear. Germline values: CDR1 SGHTA, CDR2 FQGNSA. CDR3 size: 12 residues. Trimming cost V 5 bases and J 5 bases, with 9 bases left between them. DNA of the CDR3: TGTGCCAGCAGCGAAGACGGGTATGGCTACACCTTC. This sequence encodes CASSEDGYGYTF.

This chain joins TRBV18 and TRBJ2-2, with D uncertain. The V gene's germline CDR1 is KGHSH and CDR2 LQKENI. V was trimmed by 3 bases and J by 7 bases, leaving 18 bases between them. The CDR3 has 16 amino acids. The CDR3 reads CASSPPAGNVGGELFF. CDR3 nucleotides: TGTGCCAGCTCACCCCCGGCAGGAAACGTTGGCGGGGAGCTGTTTTTT.

This chain links TRBV5-6 with TRBJ2-5, with 10 nucleotides matching TRBD1. The J call could be wrong; TRBJ2-7 is a better fit for the DNA end. Germline values: CDR1 SGHDT, CDR2 YYEEEE. The CDR3 covers 15 residues. The CDR3 spells CASSFLDRGEDEQYF. In nucleotides, the CDR3 is TGTGCCAGCAGCTTCCTGGACAGGGGGGAGGACGAGCAGTACTTC.

The chain carries TRBV6-1 and TRBJ1-2, with 10 bases matching TRBD1. CDR3 size: 14 residues. Germline loops: CDR1 MNHNS, CDR2 SASEGT. V lost 6 bases, J lost 6 bases, and 7 bases stayed unmatched. DNA for the CDR3: TGTGCCAGCAGGAGGGACAGGGGTTTGAATGGCTACACCTTC. It specifies CASRRDRGLNGYTF.

CDR3 bases: TGTGCCAGCAGACGACAGGCCGACGCCTACGAGCAGTACTTC. It yields the protein CASRRQADAYEQYF. The rearrangement uses TRBV6-1 and TRBJ2-7; weak D call: TRBD1 (6 bases). The CDR3 spans 14 residues. Looked up from germline, CDR1 is MNHNS and CDR2 is SASEGT. V was cut by 6 bases and J by 2 bases, with 14 bases left in between.

This chain links TRBV7-9 with TRBJ1-5; D gene ambiguous. Trimming removed 1 base at V and 7 bases at J, with 8 bases between. Germline values: CDR1 SEHNR, CDR2 FQNEAQ (reference sequence). There are 13 residues in the CDR3. This CDR3 is CASSLVAGQPQHF. CDR3 sequence (DNA): TGTGCCAGCAGCTTAGTTGCCGGGCAGCCCCAGCATTTT. Full variable domain (outside the CDR3, taken from reference TRBV7-9 and TRBJ1-5): DTGVSQNPRHKITKRGQNVTFRCDPISEHNRLYWYRQTLGQGPEFLTYFQNEAQLEKSRLLSDRFSAERPKGSFSTLEIQRTEQGDSAMYLCASSLVAGQPQHFGDGTRLSIL.

J is TRBJ1-2 and V is TRBV18, with D maybe TRBD1 (5 bases). CDR3 length equals 13 residues. Trimming stripped 2 bases from V and 8 bases from J, with 12 bases between. Germline values: CDR1 KGHSH, CDR2 LQKENI. The CDR3 coding sequence is TGTGCCAGCTCACCAGCGGGGGATCGGGGCTACACCTTC. Protein: CASSPAGDRGYTF.